The TCR beta chain under discussion was sequenced for a study of T-cell memory formation after mild COVID-19. Across the whole study: TCR clusters were largely donor specific.

The V and J ends lost 1 base and 1 base respectively, with 7 bases between them. The CDR3 consists of 14 residues. The germline gives CDR1 SGHTA, CDR2 FQGNSA. Regarding the study as a whole: CD4+ contracting clones were mainly CM and EM; CD8+ ones, EMRA.

With regard to this clonotype: Its antigen is undetermined.

Constant-segment-primed 5'RACE gave TCR alpha and TCR beta cDNA libraries with sample barcodes and UMIs. TCRdb re-called the 5' RACE reads with MiXCR, one entry per CDR3 protein. The top ten clones hold 22% of a sample with 200,000 to 300,000 distinct CDR3 sequences, roughly 17% of them seen once. The chain employs TRBV7-2 and TRBJ1-1; D gene ambiguous. The sequence derives from a young man who had mild COVID-19 (a few samples of this study predate the infection). Cell type and time point are not known. Sample: PBMCs or a T cell subset sorted from them (not recorded which). The DNA for the CDR3 is TGTGCCAGCAGCTTAGTGGTATCGAACACTGAAGCTTTCTTT. It yields the protein CASSLVVSNTEAFF.